This T cell receptor beta chain appears in the sequencing data of a study of T cells in Graves' hyperthyroidism and ophthalmopathy (dated by TCRdb to the late 2010s). At the level of the whole study: Peripheral blood samples were taken at the time of initial diagnosis, prior to any treatment. The approximately 98 discovery patients were randomly divided into training and test sets at a 7:3 ratio. Prospective prediction of ophthalmopathy was tested in an independent validation cohort of under 20 hyperthyroidism patients and approximately 17 patients who later progressed to ophthalmopathy. The paper reports TCR Vbeta CDR3 sequencing of 140 or so peripheral blood samples: 40 to 45 ophthalmopathy, roughly 80 hyperthyroidism and approximately 17 progressor patients. After sampling, hyperthyroidism patients received methimazole starting at 30 mg daily, and ophthalmopathy patients received high-dose intravenous methylprednisolone. TCR V-J signatures able to tell the groups apart were searched for in a discovery cohort of some 100 patients, of whom 43 had Graves' ophthalmopathy and under 65 had stable Graves' hyperthyroidism. The study also compared thyroid tissue and blood T-cell repertoires from several Graves' hyperthyroidism patients.

The CDR3 spans 18 residues, from the cysteine through the phenylalanine. Only the CDR3 part of the read is kept: 54 bases, read in frame from the first base. CDR1 and CDR2, looked up from the germline V gene (reference sequence), are SEHNR and FQNEAQ. V is trimmed back by 1 base and J by 2 bases, and the junction contains 11 bases that no gene match accounts for. Findings and caveats that apply to the study as a whole: Most expanded thyroid clonotypes (frequency above 0.001) were also found in blood, which suggests that blood repertoires may mirror thyroid immune responses. A model built on a 13 V-J signature distinguished ophthalmopathy from stable hyperthyroidism, reaching around 87% sensitivity and under 84% specificity in cross-validation and 80%/75% in testing. No statistical method was used to set the sample size in advance, and investigators knew the group allocation. In validation, the model predicted progression to ophthalmopathy with about 71% sensitivity and 72% to 75% specificity, a median of around 6.6 months before onset.

Moderately to severely active disease, a Clinical Activity Score of at least 3, a NOSPECS grade of at least 4, and a duration under 3 months were present in ophthalmopathy patients. Patients with uncontrolled infections, other autoimmune diseases, pregnancy or lactation were excluded. Diagnoses were based on clinical symptoms, serum thyroxine and TRAb, thyroid ultrasound and orbital computed tomography. PBMCs were separated from roughly 9.3 ml of fresh peripheral blood using Ficoll-Paque density gradient centrifugation. Total RNA was extracted using Trizol reagent, and RNA quality was assessed on an Agilent 2100 Bioanalyzer. The TCR beta CDR3 regions were amplified from the RNA transcripts. The TCR CDR3 was subjected to a first round of RT-PCR using the HTBI primer set and the Qiagen OneStep RT-PCR kit. The libraries were constructed in a second round of multiplex PCR and then size-selected and purified. Libraries were sequenced paired-end with 100 bp reads on an Illumina HiSeq2000. The authors' analysis ran thus. SOAPnuke was used to process the raw data, removing reads that contained adapters or uncalled bases, had a mean Phred below 15, or lacked an exact match to the constant primer or identifier. COPE v1.2.5 was used to merge high-quality paired reads, and clonotypes were defined as unique nucleotide sequences. MiTCR v1.1 was used to align clonotypes to the IMGT TRBV, TRBD and TRBJ reference segments. The analysis included only V-J combinations with a frequency above 0.0001, which together covered 98% to 99.2% of the repertoires. A TCS score was defined as the ratio between F50 (clonal expansion) and ExV (chaos), using BLOSUM62-based TCRdist between CDR3 peptides within each V-J. Welch's t-statistics and random forest reduced 514 V-J features to roughly 13, which were used in a naive Bayes classifier (R e1071). Starting from the raw public reads, TCRdb applied fastp trimming at Q25, assembled clones with MiXCR and retained in-frame beta chains. Rows with a matching CDR3 protein are joined into one entry that keeps the most common DNA and genes. These V and J calls are TCRdb output, not the study's own analysis. Within this sample are under 350,000 distinct CDR3 sequences, with approximately 15% of them counted one time only. The ten top clones hold approximately 60% of the sample.

This clonotype was observed a handful of times. Its cognate antigen has yet to be identified. No much larger clone exists at a distance of one base, and base qualities are not known. Sequences were obtained from blood. The chain couples TRBV7-9 to TRBJ2-1, with 7 central nucleotides matching TRBD1. The sequence was collected from a woman in her sixties or seventies with Graves' ophthalmopathy. The CDR3 reads CASSLGGFRQGPYNEQFF. The bases are TGTGCCAGCAGCTTAGGAGGTTTTAGACAGGGCCCCTACAATGAGCAGTTCTTC.